The clone carrying this TCR beta chain was found once. The sample originates from a study of blood T cell repertoires in COVID-19. Turning to the study itself: Collection of acute and convalescent COVID-19 samples took place in the United States, Italy and Spain.

This CDR3 comprises 14 residues. Trimming pared 7 bases from V and 11 bases from J, leaving 23 bases between. CDR1 and CDR2 from the germline V gene are LNHDA and SQIVND (reference sequence). Per the authors' pipeline: Reference gene primers were amplified, and this amplification served to estimate nucleated cell counts. Produced via immunoSEQ multiplex PCR; TCRdb's table is partial and in-frame only. The V and J calls and clone size are taken from that table; D and trimming were inferred from the DNA. The table has 200,000 to 250,000 clones, just over 85% seen once; the top ten hold 1.5%. The sequence derives from a man younger than 35 with active or convalescent COVID-19. The material sequenced was peripheral blood. V gene TRBV19 combines with J gene TRBJ1-1; weak D call: TRBD1 (5 bases). The CDR3 nucleotides are TGTGCCAGTACTTCAGGGATTGATTCAGGAGGGGCTTTCTTT. Translation gives CASTSGIDSGGAFF. The full variable domain, with the rest looked up from reference TRBV19 and TRBJ1-1, is DGGITQSPKYLFRKEGQNVTLSCEQNLNHDAMYWYRQDPGQGLRLIYYSQIVNDFQKGDIAEGYSVSREKKESFPLTVTSAQKNPTAFYLCASTSGIDSGGAFFGQGTRLTVV.